The clone carrying this T cell receptor beta chain has more than one count but fewer than ten. Its specificity is not known. This sample stems from a study of Graves' ophthalmopathy and Graves' hyperthyroidism. Study at large: No progression to ophthalmopathy over 18 months defined stable hyperthyroidism.

Notes on the study in general: Distinction of ophthalmopathy from stable hyperthyroidism by a 13-signature model reached 87.88% sensitivity and 65% to 83% specificity. In blood, most expanded thyroid clonotypes above 0.001 frequency were also detected. With a specificity of around 77% and a sensitivity of just under 71%, the model predicted ophthalmopathy progression.

The germline gives CDR1 DFQATT, CDR2 SNEGSKA (reference sequence). The CDR3 sequence is 15 residues long. The germline V and J ends were trimmed by 3 bases and 6 bases, with 17 bases remaining between them. RNA served as the template for amplifying TCR beta CDR3 regions. In the first round, RT-PCR was carried out with HTBI primers, and a multiplex PCR formed the second round. From the multiplex PCR reads, TCRdb called clonotypes with MiXCR, one entry per CDR3 protein. The sample includes over a million distinct CDR3 sequences, around a third of them seen just once. The sequenced sample consisted of peripheral blood or thyroid tissue (not recorded which). J is TRBJ2-2 and V is TRBV20-1; a possible D gene is TRBD2 (5 bases). The receptor comes from an adult man with Graves' hyperthyroidism. Here the CDR3 reads CSARVGVSKAGELFF. DNA for the CDR3: TGCAGTGCTAGGGTGGGAGTCAGTAAGGCCGGGGAGCTGTTTTTT.